At least ten counts were recorded for the clone carrying this T cell receptor beta chain. The data are from a study of neurological immune-mediated disorders. Every sequencing run gave over 190 million TCR-beta sequences, taken from 15-18 subjects. TCRdb reanalysed the 5' RACE reads using MiXCR and keeps one entry per CDR3 protein. The table includes 31,000 or so distinct CDR3 sequences, more than 10% detected once. Indicated time point: technical triplicate 2. The sorted libraries were made from some 1 million CD4+ or CD8+ T cells. Trimming pared 8 bases from V and 0 bases from J, leaving 12 bases between. The germline V gene has CDR1 SEHNR and CDR2 FQNEAQ (reference sequence). This CDR3 region has 14 residues.

The chain employs TRBV7-9 and TRBJ2-3; perhaps TRBD2 as D (5 bases). The clonotype comes from a female donor with HTLV-1-associated myelopathy (HAM/TSP). Source material: CD4+ T cells from blood. This chain's CDR3 is CASPRAGSTDTQYF. The DNA of the CDR3 is TGTGCCAGCCCTCGGGCGGGCAGCACAGATACGCAGTATTTT.